The source of this TCR beta chain is a study of cytomegalovirus exposure and HLA in healthy donors. Findings and limits, study-wide: Most sequenced TCRs were rare (though some public TCRs occurred in many donors).

The PCR was carried out with 60 Vbeta primers and 13 Jbeta primers. Libraries were prepared by immunoSEQ multiplex PCR; TCRdb keeps only in-frame clonotypes and omits some of them. The sample has more than 110,000 clones; approximately 80% are singletons. Germline V lookup: CDR1 SGHVS, CDR2 FNYEAQ. The V end lost 0 bases, the J end lost 10 bases, and 10 bases lay between the germline ends. The CDR3 consists of 13 residues. There are many counts of this clone. Its antigen is unknown. Sequenced sample: PBMCs. This clonotype originated in a young man in good health and CMV-seropositive. This chain joins TRBV7-6 and TRBJ1-5, with D possibly matching TRBD1 (5 bases). The CDR3 nucleotides are TGTGCCAGCAGCTTAGCGACGGGGACTCCCCAGCATTTT. This sequence encodes CASSLATGTPQHF.